The 17 T cell receptor beta chains reported below all come from one sample, sequenced in a study of identical twins. TCRdb reprocessed the 5' RACE reads with MiXCR, giving one entry per CDR3 protein. Of 100,000 or so distinct CDR3 sequences listed, around 5.5% are singletons. Sequencing was performed on memory T cells sorted from blood. The receptor source for this set is a woman in her 50s in good health.

The chain joins TRBV6-4 to TRBJ2-2; 11 bases are shared with TRBD2. The CDR3 has 14 residues. V shed 6 bases, J shed 4 bases, and the junction held 1 base outside the gene matches. CDR1 MRHNA and CDR2 SNTAGT come from the germline V gene. CDR3: CASRTSGSTGELFF. Written as DNA, the CDR3 is TGTGCCAGCAGAACTAGCGGGAGCACCGGGGAGCTGTTTTTT.

The V call is TRBV20-1, the J call TRBJ2-5; D remains unclear. V lost 6 bases to trimming and J lost 1 base, with 15 bases between them. The CDR3 contains 14 residues. Germline-derived CDR1 and CDR2 are DFQATT and SNEGSKA (reference sequence). The DNA of the CDR3 is TGCAGTGCCCAGACGGGCGGAGCCCAAGAGACCCAGTACTTC. Translation gives CSAQTGGAQETQYF.

This clonotype was detected many times. The chain links TRBV27 to TRBJ2-4; tentative D call: TRBD1 (6 bases). CDR3 length: 15 amino acids. Trimming pared 8 bases from V and 0 bases from J, leaving 14 bases between. CDR1 and CDR2 (germline): MNHEY, SMNVEV (reference sequence). CDR3 nucleotide sequence: TGTGCCAGCGGGGGCGGCAACATAGCCAAAAACATTCAGTACTTC. The encoded protein is CASGGGNIAKNIQYF.

The sample holds a few counts of this clonotype. V usage is TRBV2 and J usage is TRBJ2-6; D unclear. The CDR3 runs 13 residues. CDR1 and CDR2 (germline): SNHLY, FYNNEI. Trimming removed 3 bases from V and 7 bases from J, with 7 bases in between. The CDR3 reads CASSDGRANVLTF. The DNA for the CDR3 is TGTGCCAGCAGTGACGGCAGAGCCAACGTCCTGACTTTC.

This clonotype has at least ten counts. This chain uses TRBV6-2 or TRBV6-3 with TRBJ2-6; D is possibly TRBD1 or TRBD2 (5 bases each). V gave up 2 bases and J gave up 2 bases, with 7 bases separating them. The germline CDR1 and CDR2 sequences are MNHEY and SVGEGT. CDR3 size: 15 residues. CDR3 nucleotides: TGTGCCAGCAGTTACGGGGGTACTGGGGCCAACGTCCTGACTTTC. Translated: CASSYGGTGANVLTF.

In its sample, this clonotype was seen many times. V usage is TRBV27 and J usage is TRBJ2-3, with unresolved D. Germline V gene sequence: CDR1 MNHEY, CDR2 SMNVEV (reference sequence). V was cut by 6 bases and J by 7 bases, with 11 bases left in between. The CDR3 has 12 residues. The CDR3, as DNA: TGTGCCAGCAGCGCCGTAGGGTATACGCAGTATTTT. Encoded protein: CASSAVGYTQYF.

V gene TRBV4-1 combines with J gene TRBJ2-3; D might be TRBD1 (6 bases). The CDR3 is 14 residues long. The germline V and J ends were trimmed by 4 bases and 3 bases, with 11 bases remaining between them. Germline-derived CDR1 and CDR2 are MGHRA and YSYEKL. The CDR3 nucleotides are TGCGCCAGCAGCCGTCAGCAGGGGACAGATACGCAGTATTTT. This sequence encodes CASSRQQGTDTQYF.

This clonotype was seen repeatedly, ten times or more. The rearrangement joins TRBV2 to TRBJ2-4; D may be TRBD1 (8 bases). Deletions cut 8 bases from V and 7 bases from J, with 15 bases between. CDR3 length: 13 amino acids. Per the germline V gene, CDR1 is SNHLY and CDR2 is FYNNEI. Here the CDR3 reads CASGGQGGNIQYF. The DNA of the CDR3 is TGTGCCAGCGGAGGACAGGGAGGGAACATTCAGTACTTC.

This chain links TRBV9 with TRBJ1-6, with D possibly TRBD1 on 5 matching bases. The CDR3 has 17 residues. Germline values: CDR1 SGDLS, CDR2 YYNGEE. The ends were cut back, 3 bases at V and 7 bases at J, with 20 bases in the middle. The CDR3 nucleotides read TGTGCCAGCAGCGCAGCCCTGGGGGAAAGGGAAAATTCACCCCTCCACTTT. Its translation is CASSAALGERENSPLHF.

This clonotype came up many times. The chain has TRBV5-1 and TRBJ2-5; D is perhaps TRBD1 or TRBD2 (5 bases each). The CDR3 has 13 residues. Deletions cut 1 base from V and 5 bases from J, with 9 bases between. Germline V gives CDR1 SGHRS, CDR2 YFSETQ. The CDR3 coding sequence is TGCGCCAGCAGCTTGCAAGAGGGGGAGACCCAGTACTTC. Translated: CASSLQEGETQYF.

This clonotype was recorded many times. This chain links TRBV15 with TRBJ1-1; 11 nucleotides match TRBD1. The CDR3 spans 18 residues. Unmatched junction bases numbered 8, after V lost 1 base and J lost 1 base. In germline, CDR1 is LNHNV, CDR2 YYDKDF (reference sequence). The CDR3 reads CATSRGISGTGGNTEAFF. In DNA, the CDR3 is TGTGCCACCAGCAGAGGCATATCCGGGACAGGGGGGAACACTGAAGCTTTCTTT.

There are many counts of this clonotype. The rearrangement uses TRBV12-3 or TRBV12-4 and TRBJ2-5, with 9 bases aligning to TRBD2. The CDR3 has 14 amino acids. Germline trimming cut 4 bases from V and 2 bases from J; bases unmatched to any gene: 2. The CDR3 sequence is CASSYAGGQETQYF. CDR3 coding DNA: TGTGCCAGCAGTTATGCGGGAGGGCAAGAGACCCAGTACTTC.

This clonotype was detected only a few times. The CDR3 reads CASSWRSGYTF. The CDR3 DNA follows: TGTGCCAGCAGCTGGCGGTCTGGCTACACCTTC. The rearrangement joins TRBV11-2 to TRBJ1-2, with D unclear. CDR1 and CDR2 from the germline V gene are SGHAT and FQNNGV. This CDR3 region has 11 residues. Trimming stripped 4 bases from V and 7 bases from J, with 7 bases between.

This clonotype came up once. The CDR3 nucleotides are TGCGCCAGCAGCTCTACAGGGTTAGGGGAGCCCCAGTACTTC. Translated: CASSSTGLGEPQYF. The rearrangement joins TRBV5-1 to TRBJ2-5; perhaps TRBD1 as D (6 bases). The CDR3 spans 14 residues. Germline V gene data show CDR1 as SGHRS and CDR2 as YFSETQ. Trimming pared 3 bases from V and 9 bases from J, leaving 18 bases between.

This clonotype occurred many times. The chain combines TRBV6-2 or TRBV6-3 with TRBJ2-1; TRBD2 matches at 9 bases. CDR1 MNHEY and CDR2 SVGEGT come from the germline V gene. This CDR3 is built from 13 residues. Trimming removed 6 bases from V and 9 bases from J; junction bases left unmatched: 6. The CDR3: CASRTSGRAEQFF. The CDR3 DNA sequence: TGTGCCAGCAGGACTAGCGGTCGGGCTGAGCAGTTCTTC.

In regard to this clonotype: This may be a read error, as it is one base from a much larger clone. The V gene is TRBV18, the J gene TRBJ2-3, with D uncertain. This CDR3 is built from 12 residues. CDR1 KGHSH and CDR2 LQKENI come from the germline V gene. CDR3 coding DNA: TGTACCAGCTCACCAGCAGCAGATACGCAGTATTTT. This codes for CTSSPAADTQYF.

V and J are TRBV20-1 and TRBJ2-3, with 13 bases identical to TRBD2. The CDR3 sequence is 18 residues long. The V gene end was trimmed by 3 bases and the J gene end by 6 bases; junction bases not matched to a gene: 15. CDR1 and CDR2 from the germline V gene are DFQATT and SNEGSKA (reference sequence). The CDR3 DNA reads as TGCAGTGCTAGCATTACTAGCGGGAGGGACGATTTAACGGATACGCAGTATTTT. Amino acids: CSASITSGRDDLTDTQYF.